This entry describes one T cell receptor (beta chain). These data belong to a study of T cell responses to AZD1222 COVID-19 vaccine. Germline V gene data show CDR1 as SGDLS and CDR2 as YYNGEE. This CDR3 comprises 15 residues. The V end lost 0 bases, the J end lost 4 bases, and 12 bases lay between the germline ends. The method was immunoSEQ multiplex PCR; TCRdb's version includes in-frame clones alone and lacks a portion of them. Of about 120,000 clones detected, approximately 90% appear once; the ten largest clones hold approximately 8.1%. Sample: peripheral blood, taken on day 0 of AZD1222 vaccination. This TCR was sampled from an adult in good health. The chain has TRBV9 and TRBJ2-3; D call uncertain. CDR3 loop: CASSVDGAAADTQYF. As DNA, the CDR3 is TGTGCCAGCAGCGTAGATGGTGCCGCGGCAGATACGCAGTATTTT.